A single sample gave rise to the 27 T cell receptor beta chains below, sequenced in a study of blood T cell repertoires in COVID-19. Some clones are missing from TCRdb's copy, which holds only in-frame ones; the method was immunoSEQ multiplex PCR. Of 85,000 to 120,000 clones detected, around 73% appear once; the ten largest clones hold 7.5% to 10%. Sequencing was performed on peripheral blood. These receptors were collected from a man aged 55 to 70 with active or convalescent COVID-19.

V and J are TRBV28 and TRBJ2-5, with TRBD2 matching 7 bases. V lost 5 bases, J lost 3 bases, and 15 bases stayed unmatched. The CDR3 contains 17 residues. Per the germline V gene, CDR1 is MDHEN and CDR2 is SYDVKM. The CDR3 nucleotides are TGTGCCAGCAGTCCTCCCAGCGGGAACCCAAAGGAAGAGACCCAGTACTTC. It translates to CASSPPSGNPKEETQYF.

This chain links TRBV7-2 with TRBJ2-1, with 9 bases lining up with TRBD2. J gave up 8 bases and V 1 base, and 9 bases lay outside the gene matches. The CDR3 covers 16 residues. The germline gives CDR1 SGHTA, CDR2 FQGNSA. The chain's CDR3 is CASSLGGGRANDEQFF. CDR3 sequence (DNA): TGTGCCAGCAGCTTAGGCGGCGGGAGGGCCAACGATGAGCAGTTCTTC.

The chain carries TRBV11-2 and TRBJ1-6; D is perhaps TRBD1 (6 bases). The V end was cut by 0 bases, the J end by 10 bases, with 16 bases between. CDR3 length: 16 residues. The germline CDR1 and CDR2 sequences are SGHAT and FQNNGV. CDR3 loop: CASSLESRGGHSPLHF. CDR3 in DNA: TGTGCCAGCAGCTTAGAATCACGAGGGGGTCACTCACCCCTCCACTTT.

This chain uses TRBV9 with TRBJ2-1; 10 positions agree with TRBD2. There are 16 residues in the CDR3. Germline loops: CDR1 SGDLS, CDR2 YYNGEE. Unmatched junction bases numbered 8, after V lost 3 bases and J lost 5 bases. CDR3 residues: CASSGGGLAENNEQFF. DNA of the CDR3: TGTGCCAGCAGCGGGGGAGGACTAGCGGAGAACAATGAGCAGTTCTTC.

The rearrangement uses TRBV24-1 and TRBJ2-3; 9 positions match TRBD2. Germline values: CDR1 KGHDR, CDR2 SFDVKD. V shed 3 bases and J 5 bases; nucleotides not matched to a gene: 14. The CDR3 is 18 residues long. CDR3 amino acids: CATSDPTSGLGGGDTQYF. DNA of the CDR3: TGTGCCACCAGTGATCCGACTAGCGGCCTCGGGGGGGGAGATACGCAGTATTTT.

V is TRBV10-1 and J is TRBJ2-5, with D tentatively TRBD1 (5 bases). The CDR3 consists of 14 residues. Germline V lookup: CDR1 WNHNN, CDR2 SYGVQD (reference sequence). The V and J ends lost 1 base and 5 bases respectively, with 11 bases between them. The chain's CDR3 is CASSELVGAETQYF. In DNA, the CDR3 is TGCGCCAGCAGTGAGTTGGTAGGGGCCGAGACCCAGTACTTC.

The V and J genes are TRBV3-1 (or the pseudogene TRBV3-2) and TRBJ1-1; tentative D call: TRBD1 (6 bases). CDR1 is LGHDT and CDR2 is YNNKEL in the germline V gene (reference sequence). Trimming pared 4 bases from V and 1 base from J, leaving 16 bases between. The CDR3 runs 16 residues. The CDR3, as DNA: TGTGCCAGCAGCCTAGGGACAACGAGGACGAACACTGAAGCTTTCTTT. This codes for CASSLGTTRTNTEAFF.

The chain links TRBV27 to TRBJ2-1; D might be TRBD2 (6 bases). Trimming removed 2 bases at V and 5 bases at J, with 10 bases between. The CDR3 length is 14 residues. Germline V gives CDR1 MNHEY, CDR2 SMNVEV (reference sequence). In DNA, the CDR3 is TGTGCCAGCAGTTTACCGGGACTTCACAATGAGCAGTTCTTC. This gives the protein CASSLPGLHNEQFF.

This clone was counted a few times. The rearrangement uses TRBV24-1 and TRBJ1-2, with D possibly TRBD1 on 6 matching bases. Looked up from germline, CDR1 is KGHDR and CDR2 is SFDVKD. This CDR3 has 15 residues. The germline V and J ends were trimmed by 3 bases and 4 bases, with 14 bases remaining between them. CDR3 nucleotides: TGTGCCACCAGTGATCACGCGGACAGCCCCTATGGCTACACCTTC. It is translated as CATSDHADSPYGYTF.

This clone occurred a few times. The rearrangement uses TRBV9 and TRBJ2-7; no firm D call. From germline, CDR1 is SGDLS and CDR2 YYNGEE. The germline V and J ends were trimmed by 0 bases and 0 bases, with 10 bases remaining between them. This CDR3 has 15 residues. Here the CDR3 reads CASSVGPSSSYEQYF. Written as DNA, the CDR3 is TGTGCCAGCAGCGTAGGGCCGTCTTCCTCCTACGAGCAGTACTTC.

This chain links TRBV7-9 with TRBJ1-1, with unresolved D. This CDR3 has 15 residues. Trimming shortened V by 0 bases and J by 1 base, and 9 bases separated the two germline ends. Per the germline V gene, CDR1 is SEHNR and CDR2 is FQNEAQ (reference sequence). The CDR3 DNA reads as TGTGCCAGCAGCTTAGCGGTCGCGGAGAACACTGAAGCTTTCTTT. Translation gives CASSLAVAENTEAFF.

This clone was detected once. The chain uses TRBV12-5 and TRBJ1-2, with 7 bases lining up with TRBD1. Germline CDR1 and CDR2: LGHNT and FRNRAP. Unmatched junction bases numbered 11, after V lost 5 bases and J lost 5 bases. The CDR3 consists of 15 residues. CDR3 bases: TGTGCTAGTGGTGCGGGACAGCCCCTCGATTATGGCTACACCTTC. It yields the protein CASGAGQPLDYGYTF.

The J gene is TRBJ2-2, the V gene TRBV4-1, with D possibly TRBD2 on 5 matching bases. Germline loops: CDR1 MGHRA, CDR2 YSYEKL. The CDR3 length is 17 residues. The germline V and J ends were trimmed by 1 base and 4 bases, with 16 bases remaining between them. The CDR3, as DNA: TGCGCCAGCAGCCAAGGGGTCCAGATCCGGGGCACCGGGGAGCTGTTTTTT. Its translation is CASSQGVQIRGTGELFF.

This sequence joins TRBV15 and TRBJ2-5, with TRBD1 matching over 7 bases. CDR3 length: 15 amino acids. Germline CDR1 LNHNV, CDR2 YYDKDF (reference sequence). With V trimmed by 5 bases and J by 1 base, 7 bases remained unmatched. The CDR3 protein is CATSWGSGGQETQYF. CDR3 sequence (DNA): TGTGCCACCAGCTGGGGGTCAGGGGGCCAAGAGACCCAGTACTTC.

The rearrangement links TRBV4-1 to TRBJ2-1; the D is unclear. Trimming shortened V by 0 bases and J by 7 bases, and 7 bases separated the two germline ends. This CDR3 comprises 13 residues. CDR1 and CDR2 (germline): MGHRA, YSYEKL. The CDR3 region is CASSQERRNEQFF. The CDR3 DNA is TGCGCCAGCAGCCAAGAAAGGCGGAATGAGCAGTTCTTC.

The genes are TRBV27 and TRBJ1-4; TRBD1 matches at 7 bases. Per germline, CDR1 MNHEY and CDR2 SMNVEV (reference sequence). This CDR3 has 13 amino acids. V lost 5 bases and J lost 8; bases outside the gene matches: 5. CDR3 in amino acids: CASSPRTGEKLFF. In DNA form, the CDR3 reads TGTGCCAGCAGTCCCCGGACAGGAGAAAAACTGTTTTTT.

In its sample, this clone was seen a few times. The V gene is TRBV10-3, the J gene TRBJ2-1; 11 bases agree with TRBD2. V shed 0 bases, J shed 14 bases, and the junction held 12 bases outside the gene matches. The CDR3 contains 16 residues. Looked up from germline, CDR1 is ENHRY and CDR2 is SYGVKD. The CDR3 nucleotides are TGTGCCATCAGTGAGTCGGAGGGGACTAGCGGCACCGAGGAGTTCTTC. Translation gives CAISESEGTSGTEEFF.

The chain links TRBV7-9 to TRBJ1-4; D perhaps matches TRBD1 (6 bases). Germline V CDR1 and CDR2: SEHNR, FQNEAQ (reference sequence). The CDR3 is made up of 15 amino acids. The V end lost 0 bases, the J end lost 5 bases, and 10 bases lay between the germline ends. The CDR3 spells CASSLAQGLNEKLFF. The CDR3 DNA is TGTGCCAGCAGCTTAGCGCAGGGGTTAAATGAAAAACTGTTTTTT.

CDR3 sequence (DNA): TGTGCCAGCAGTGAATACAGGGGGCCCGGTCAGCCCCAGCATTTT. It yields the protein CASSEYRGPGQPQHF. The chain employs TRBV2 and TRBJ1-5, with 9 bases matching TRBD1. CDR3 length: 15 residues. The germline gives CDR1 SNHLY, CDR2 FYNNEI. V dropped 2 bases and J dropped 6; count of bases not matched to a gene: 5.

This chain uses TRBV15 with TRBJ2-5; unclear D gene. Trimming left V 0 bases short and J 1 base short, with 6 bases between. CDR3 length: 14 amino acids. Germline CDR1 is LNHNV and CDR2 is YYDKDF (reference sequence). The DNA for the CDR3 is TGTGCCACCAGCAGAGATGCAGGCCAAGAGACCCAGTACTTC. This codes for CATSRDAGQETQYF.

This clone came up a few times. The chain joins TRBV5-4 to TRBJ2-4; 10 bases line up with TRBD2. The CDR3 runs 18 residues. Germline-derived CDR1 and CDR2 are SGHNT and YYREEE (reference sequence). V lost 0 bases, J lost 2 bases, and 8 bases stayed unmatched. The CDR3 DNA reads TGTGCCAGCAGCTTGGCAGCGGGAGGGCCCAGTACCAAAAACATTCAGTACTTC. This gives the protein CASSLAAGGPSTKNIQYF.

The gene calls are TRBV5-1 and TRBJ2-1; 13 nucleotides agree with TRBD2. The ends lost 5 bases at V and 6 bases at J; junction bases unmatched: 5. This CDR3 region has 15 residues. Germline V lookup: CDR1 SGHRS, CDR2 YFSETQ. The CDR3 nucleotides read TGCGCCAGCAGAACCGGACTAGCGGGAGCCAATGAGCAGTTCTTC. It translates to CASRTGLAGANEQFF.

The chain recombines TRBV2 with TRBJ1-1; no firm D call. The CDR3 runs 15 residues. The V end lost 1 base, the J end lost 0 bases, and 9 bases lay between the germline ends. Per the germline V gene, CDR1 is SNHLY and CDR2 is FYNNEI. The CDR3 sequence is CASSEGRTVNTEAFF. CDR3 in DNA: TGTGCCAGCAGTGAAGGAAGAACGGTGAACACTGAAGCTTTCTTT.

The chain carries TRBV2 and TRBJ1-6; 7 bases are shared with TRBD1. Germline CDR1 is SNHLY and CDR2 is FYNNEI. V shed 7 bases and J 7 bases; nucleotides not matched to a gene: 7. The CDR3 consists of 14 residues. CDR3 coding DNA: TGTGCCAGCACCAAGGGACAGTCCAATTCACCCCTCCACTTT. It yields the protein CASTKGQSNSPLHF.

This clone was counted at least ten times. The V and J genes are TRBV2 and TRBJ2-7, with D unclear. Germline V CDR1 and CDR2: SNHLY, FYNNEI. V was cut by 4 bases and J by 6 bases, with 13 bases left in between. This CDR3 comprises 13 residues. DNA for the CDR3: TGTGCCAGCAGTGTGATGTCCGGGTCCGAGCAGTACTTC. Its translation is CASSVMSGSEQYF.

The genes are TRBV19 and TRBJ1-1, with a tentative D call TRBD1 (6 bases). The CDR3 has 15 residues. V was cut by 0 bases and J by 7 bases, with 15 bases left in between. Germline loops: CDR1 LNHDA, CDR2 SQIVND (reference sequence). CDR3 bases: TGTGCCAGTAGTATAGAGGGGGGGGCGACGAATGAAGCTTTCTTT. Translated, it gives CASSIEGGATNEAFF.

The chain uses TRBV21-1 and TRBJ1-1; the DNA was not compared with TRBD1, the D call given in the table. TRBV21-1 is a pseudogene. The CDR3 spans 16 residues. CDR3 DNA: TGTGCCAGCAGCTCCTTTCAGGGGGCGATGAACACTGAAGCTTTCTTT. It translates to CASSSFQGAMNTEAFF.